Listed below are T cell receptor beta chains from one sample, sequenced in a study of blood T cell repertoires in COVID-19. Profiling relied on immunoSEQ multiplex PCR, and the TCRdb table lists in-frame clones only, not all of them. Of about 200,000 clones in the sample, around 90% were seen once. Material: peripheral blood. These receptors all stem from a man aged 55 to 70 who had recovered from COVID-19. CDR3s include the opening cysteine and the closing phenylalanine or tryptophan. Each record gives: CDR3 DNA, CDR3 protein, J gene, D gene, clone size, V gene, CDR3 length. A D gene is named only where the DNA matches it firmly. A clone size is listed for some rows: how often the clone was seen (once, few, many), or a class if it is expanded.

TGTGCCAGCAAAAACGGGGACGGGAGGGGTAATGAGCAGTTCTTC,CASKNGDGRGNEQFF,TRBJ2-1,TRBD2,.,TRBV6-6,15
TGTGCCAGCAGTTGGGACAGGTTCAACTATGGCTACACCTTC,CASSWDRFNYGYTF,TRBJ1-2,TRBD1,.,TRBV2,14
TGCGCCAGCAGCTTGGAACCAGGGGCGAGTAATTCACCCCTCCACTTT,CASSLEPGASNSPLHF,TRBJ1-6,.,.,TRBV5-1,16
TGTGCCAGCAGCCCCGGGACTAGCGGGAACGAGCAGTACTTC,CASSPGTSGNEQYF,TRBJ2-7,TRBD2,.,TRBV14,14
TGCGCCAGCAGCCCCCGGGGGGATCCTGGAAACACCATATATTTT,CASSPRGDPGNTIYF,TRBJ1-3,.,.,TRBV4-1,15
TGTGCCAGCAGCCTTCCTGCTGGGGAGGGGGCGAACACCGGGGAGCTGTTTTTT,CASSLPAGEGANTGELFF,TRBJ2-2,.,.,TRBV5-4,18
TGTGCCAGCAGCGTTTTAAGCGAGACCTCCTACAATGAGCAGTTCTTC,CASSVLSETSYNEQFF,TRBJ2-1,.,once,TRBV9,16
TGTGCCAGCAGCGTAGGACTAGGCGGGTACGAGCAGTACTTC,CASSVGLGGYEQYF,TRBJ2-7,.,.,TRBV9,14
TGCGCCAGCAGCCCGGGCCCCCCCGGGAGGGGAGATACGCAGTATTTT,CASSPGPPGRGDTQYF,TRBJ2-3,TRBD2,.,TRBV4-3,16
TGTGCCAGCAGTTACCCGAAACTAGCGGGAGTGTACAATGAGCAGTTCTTC,CASSYPKLAGVYNEQFF,TRBJ2-1,TRBD2,.,TRBV6-2/TRBV6-3,17
TGTGCCACCAGTGATGGGGGCTGGGCCACTGAAGCTTTCTTT,CATSDGGWATEAFF,TRBJ1-1,.,.,TRBV24-1,14
TGTGCCAGCAGTTCGACTGGCCGTGACTTGTCGGGCTACACCTTC,CASSSTGRDLSGYTF,TRBJ1-2,.,.,TRBV28,15
TGTGCCAGCAGATTAATACAGGGGAAAACTCGAGAGCAGTACTTC,CASRLIQGKTREQYF,TRBJ2-7,TRBD1,.,TRBV27,15
TGTGCCAGCAGCTCCCTGAGGCTTCGCGGGGGACGGGAGACCCAGTACTTC,CASSSLRLRGGRETQYF,TRBJ2-5,TRBD2,.,TRBV7-8,17
TGTGCCACCAGTGAGAGGGGGCCAGACGACACCGGGGAGCTGTTTTTT,CATSERGPDDTGELFF,TRBJ2-2,TRBD1,.,TRBV24-1,16
TGTGCCAGCATTCCTAGCGGGATCACAGATACGCAGTATTTT,CASIPSGITDTQYF,TRBJ2-3,TRBD2,.,TRBV2,14
TGTGCCAGCAGCCATCACTCACAGGGCGGGGAGCTGTTTTTT,CASSHHSQGGELFF,TRBJ2-2,.,.,TRBV3-1/TRBV3-2,14
TGTGCCAGTAGTCTAGGTACTACCCTCACCGAGCAGTACTTC,CASSLGTTLTEQYF,TRBJ2-7,.,.,TRBV19,14
TGTGCCACCAATCTTCGCGGGGGCAATCAGCCCCAGCATTTT,CATNLRGGNQPQHF,TRBJ1-5,.,.,TRBV27,14
TGTGCCAGCAGCCAGACTAGCGGGAGAGCAGATACGCAGTATTTT,CASSQTSGRADTQYF,TRBJ2-3,TRBD2,.,TRBV14,15
TGCGCCAGCAGCCAAGACCTGCTAGCGGGATCGGGTGAGCAGTTCTTC,CASSQDLLAGSGEQFF,TRBJ2-1,TRBD2,.,TRBV4-1,16
TGTGCCAGCAGGCGAGAGCGGACAGTGAACACCGGGGAGCTGTTTTTT,CASRRERTVNTGELFF,TRBJ2-2,.,.,TRBV27,16
TGTGCCAGCAGTCGACAGGGGAATGGCTACACCTTC,CASSRQGNGYTF,TRBJ1-2,TRBD1,.,TRBV6-6,12
TGTGCCAGCAGCCACTTCGCCTACGAGCAGTACTTC,CASSHFAYEQYF,TRBJ2-7,.,.,TRBV11-2,12
TGTGCCACCAGTGACCCTCCGGGCCAGGGAAGCACAGATACGCAGTATTTT,CATSDPPGQGSTDTQYF,TRBJ2-3,.,.,TRBV24-1,17
TGTGCCAGCAGCTTACGGTCGGTTCCCAGCGGGGAGAACAATGAGCAGTTCTTC,CASSLRSVPSGENNEQFF,TRBJ2-1,TRBD2,.,TRBV7-2,18
TGCACCAGCAGCCTTAGGACTGGGCAGTACTTC,CTSSLRTGQYF,TRBJ2-7,.,.,TRBV1,11
TGTGCCAGCAGCAGACAGGGGGCGAACTCCTACGAGCAGTACTTC,CASSRQGANSYEQYF,TRBJ2-7,TRBD1,.,TRBV25-1,15
TGCGCCAGCAGCTACGGACTAGCGGGGGGCCCAGAGGGTACCCAGTACTTC,CASSYGLAGGPEGTQYF,TRBJ2-5,TRBD2,.,TRBV5-1,17
TGTGCCAGCAGCCCGGGACAGGGCGGCACCATATATTTT,CASSPGQGGTIYF,TRBJ1-3,TRBD1,once,TRBV7-8,13
TGTGCCAGCTCATCGTACACCGGGGAGCTGTTTTTT,CASSSYTGELFF,TRBJ2-2,.,.,TRBV18,12
TGTGCCAGTAAGATAGGGGGCCCCTCACGGTGGCCCCAGCATTTT,CASKIGGPSRWPQHF,TRBJ1-5,TRBD1,.,TRBV19,15
TGCGCCAGCAGCCGGGTGCGACAGGTGAACACTGAAGCTTTCTTT,CASSRVRQVNTEAFF,TRBJ1-1,.,.,TRBV4-1,15
TGTGCCAGCAGCTCACGACAGGGCACTGAAGCTTTCTTT,CASSSRQGTEAFF,TRBJ1-1,TRBD1,.,TRBV9,13
TGTGCCAGCTCACCACCCCTCCGGCAGGGGGCATACGAGCAGTACTTC,CASSPPLRQGAYEQYF,TRBJ2-7,TRBD1,.,TRBV18,16
TGTGCCAGCAGCCCCGACAGAGGAGAGACCCAGTACTTC,CASSPDRGETQYF,TRBJ2-5,.,once,TRBV11-3,13
TGTGCCAGTAGTATCGGAGGGGGCGGCAATCAGCCCCAGCATTTT,CASSIGGGGNQPQHF,TRBJ1-5,TRBD1,.,TRBV19,15
TGTGCCAGCAGTGAAAGGGCAGGGGGGGATACGCAGTATTTT,CASSERAGGDTQYF,TRBJ2-3,.,.,TRBV6-1,14
TGCGCCAGCAGCTTGGGTATTTTGGGGACAGGGGAAGTCAATGAGCAGTTCTTC,CASSLGILGTGEVNEQFF,TRBJ2-1,TRBD1,.,TRBV5-1,18
TGCGCCAGCAGCTTTAGCGGGGATATAGGGACCCAGTACTTC,CASSFSGDIGTQYF,TRBJ2-5,TRBD2,once,TRBV5-1,14
TGCGCCAGCAGCCCGCGTGGGGGGTCGGGCACTGAAGCTTTCTTT,CASSPRGGSGTEAFF,TRBJ1-1,.,once,TRBV5-1,15
TGTGCTAGCAGCCAGTGGAACACCGGGGAGCTGTTTTTT,CASSQWNTGELFF,TRBJ2-2,.,.,TRBV7-7,13
TGTGCCATCAGTGAGTCGATCAGGGACACTGAAGCTTTCTTT,CAISESIRDTEAFF,TRBJ1-1,.,.,TRBV10-3,14
TGTGCCAGTAGTACGATCGGTGCTAATGAAAAACTGTTTTTT,CASSTIGANEKLFF,TRBJ1-4,.,.,TRBV19,14
TGTGCCAGTAGCCCGGGACAGGGATCACGTCTCACCCTCCACTTT,CASSPGQGSRLTLHF,TRBJ1-6,TRBD1,.,TRBV19,15
TGTGCCAGCAGCTGGACAGGGGGCGGAGATGGCTACACCTTC,CASSWTGGGDGYTF,TRBJ1-2,TRBD1,.,TRBV7-8,14
TGTGCCAGCAGTGATAGCAGCTCCTACGAGCAGTACTTC,CASSDSSSYEQYF,TRBJ2-7,.,once,TRBV2,13
TGTGCCACCAGGGCAGCGGGAGGCTACGAGCAGTACTTC,CATRAAGGYEQYF,TRBJ2-7,TRBD2,.,TRBV7-9,13
TGTGCCAGCAGCCCTACCACCCGAGGCTACACCTTC,CASSPTTRGYTF,TRBJ1-2,.,once,TRBV7-9,12
TGTGCCAGTAGTCTCAGGGATTATGGCTACACCTTC,CASSLRDYGYTF,TRBJ1-2,.,.,TRBV19,12
TGTGCCAGCCGACTAGCGGGTGCCGGGCAGTTCTTC,CASRLAGAGQFF,TRBJ2-1,TRBD2,.,TRBV28,12
TGTGCCAGCAGCCCTCGGACAGGGGGGCTCAATGAGCAGTTCTTC,CASSPRTGGLNEQFF,TRBJ2-1,TRBD1,.,TRBV3-1/TRBV3-2,15
TGTGCCAGCAGTGAAGCGCTGAGGAATCAGCCCCAGCATTTT,CASSEALRNQPQHF,TRBJ1-5,.,.,TRBV6-1,14
TGTGCCAGCAGCCAGGAGGGTGATGGCTACACCTTC,CASSQEGDGYTF,TRBJ1-2,.,few,TRBV3-1/TRBV3-2,12